These 15 T cell receptor beta chains were sequenced from one sample in a study of beta chain features in type 1 diabetes. Expressed TCRB transcripts were sequenced after all isolated RNA was converted to cDNA. The protocol was immunoSEQ multiplex PCR, while the TCRdb copy is restricted to in-frame clones and leaves out a portion. The sample includes 350,000 to 400,000 clones, roughly 16% seen only once; the top ten take under 0.02%. Sequenced sample: naive CD4+ T cells from blood. The receptors come from a woman aged 18-29 years in good health.

This clone was seen a handful of times. The CDR3, as DNA: TGTGCCAGCAGCCCGCAAGGGAGGGCCGTTAGCAATGAGCAGTTCTTC. As protein: CASSPQGRAVSNEQFF. V gene TRBV4-2 combines with J gene TRBJ2-1; TRBD2 matches 7 bases. The CDR3 spans 16 residues. The V segment lost 4 bases and the J segment 6 bases; nucleotides outside the gene matches: 12. The germline V gene has CDR1 LGHNA and CDR2 YNFKEQ.

The V gene is TRBV30, the J gene TRBJ2-7, with TRBD2 matching 8 bases. V lost 2 bases, J lost 0 bases, and 6 bases stayed unmatched. There are 15 residues in the CDR3. Germline lookup yields CDR1 GTSNPN and CDR2 SVGIG (reference sequence). CDR3 amino acids: CAWSQIAGLSYEQYF. CDR3 nucleotide sequence: TGTGCCTGGAGTCAAATAGCGGGGCTCTCCTACGAGCAGTACTTC.

A few counts support this clone. The chain recombines TRBV25-1 with TRBJ2-5; a weak D match, TRBD1 (7 bases). The CDR3 covers 17 residues. The germline V gene has CDR1 MGHDK and CDR2 SYGVNS. V lost 4 bases and J 4 bases, leaving 22 bases between the germline ends. This chain's CDR3 is CASSAHLGQGGRETQYF. The CDR3 DNA is TGTGCCAGCAGTGCCCACTTGGGGCAGGGGGGTCGAGAGACCCAGTACTTC.

There are a few counts of this clone. The chain employs TRBV29-1 and TRBJ1-1, with D possibly matching TRBD1 (6 bases). This CDR3 has 13 amino acids. Germline V gives CDR1 SQVTM, CDR2 ANQGSEA. Trimming removed 7 bases from V and 0 bases from J, with 12 bases in between. CDR3 nucleotide sequence: TGCAGCGCTACAGGGATTATGAACACTGAAGCTTTCTTT. Translation gives CSATGIMNTEAFF. The full variable domain, rest sourced from reference TRBV29-1 and TRBJ1-1, is SAVISQKPSRDICQRGTSLTIQCQVDSQVTMMFWYRQQPGQSLTLIATANQGSEATYESGFVIDKFPISRPNLTFSTLTVSNMSPEDSSIYLCSATGIMNTEAFFGQGTRLTVV.

The chain combines TRBV7-2 with TRBJ1-5; 7 bases align to TRBD1. The CDR3 covers 15 residues. J was trimmed by 3 bases and V by 7 bases; bases with no gene match: 9. CDR1 and CDR2 (germline): SGHTA, FQGNSA. The CDR3 DNA follows: TGTGCCAGCACCTTCGACAGGGCTGCCAATCAGCCCCAGCATTTT. As protein: CASTFDRAANQPQHF.

The table lists this clone with a few counts. V and J are TRBV20-1 and TRBJ2-7; D might be TRBD1 (5 bases). V was pared by 5 bases and J by 4 bases, with 9 bases between. Per germline, CDR1 DFQATT and CDR2 SNEGSKA (reference sequence). The CDR3 runs to 11 residues. The CDR3 loop is CSAVTGYEQYF. Written as DNA, the CDR3 is TGCAGTGCTGTAACAGGTTACGAGCAGTACTTC.

This chain connects TRBV10-3 to TRBJ2-3, with 10 bases lining up with TRBD2. The CDR3 sequence is 11 residues long. Unmatched junction bases numbered 6, after V lost 7 bases and J lost 14 bases. CDR1 is ENHRY and CDR2 is SYGVKD in the germline V gene. CDR3 sequence: CAIMSGRAAYF. The CDR3 DNA reads as TGTGCCATCATGAGCGGGAGGGCCGCGTATTTT.

In its sample, this clone was seen a few times. The chain employs TRBV4-2 and TRBJ2-1; 11 bases are shared with TRBD1. The CDR3 runs to 16 residues. The V gene's germline CDR1 is LGHNA and CDR2 YNFKEQ. After removal of 4 bases from V and 0 bases from J, the junction contained 2 bases not matched to a gene. CDR3 region: CASSPGTGGSYNEQFF. CDR3 in DNA: TGTGCCAGCAGCCCCGGGACAGGGGGCTCCTACAATGAGCAGTTCTTC.

In this sample, this clone turned up a few times. The genes are TRBV7-8 and TRBJ2-1; 9 nucleotides match TRBD2. Looked up from germline, CDR1 is SGHVS and CDR2 is FQNEAQ. Trimming at V came to 1 base and at J to 4 bases, leaving 2 bases not matched to a gene. The CDR3 covers 15 residues. The CDR3 region is CASSLGLAEYNEQFF. As DNA, the CDR3 is TGTGCCAGCAGCTTAGGACTAGCGGAGTACAATGAGCAGTTCTTC.

The genes are TRBV27 and TRBJ1-4, with 8 bases fitting TRBD1. Germline CDR1 MNHEY, CDR2 SMNVEV (reference sequence). The CDR3 loop spans 14 amino acids. Germline trimming cut 5 bases from V and 10 bases from J; bases unmatched to any gene: 9. The CDR3 bases are TGTGCCAGCAGTGATCACAGGGGGAGGCGAAAACTGTTTTTT. This codes for CASSDHRGRRKLFF.

This clone has more than one count but fewer than ten. This chain joins TRBV12-5 and TRBJ1-5; 8 bases are a match to TRBD1. The CDR3 loop spans 12 amino acids. Germline V gene data show CDR1 as LGHNT and CDR2 as FRNRAP. The ends lost 7 bases at V and 11 bases at J; junction bases unmatched: 7. The CDR3 is CASAPGTGTQHF. In DNA, the CDR3 is TGTGCTAGTGCCCCCGGGACAGGAACCCAGCATTTT.

The V gene is TRBV2, the J gene TRBJ2-4; D unclear. This CDR3 is built from 16 residues. V was cut by 5 bases and J by 0 bases, with 14 bases left in between. Germline loops: CDR1 SNHLY, CDR2 FYNNEI. In DNA form, the CDR3 reads TGTGCCAGCAGTAAAAACAGTGGTCTAGCCAAAAACATTCAGTACTTC. It translates to CASSKNSGLAKNIQYF.

This clone was seen more than once but under ten times. The J gene is TRBJ2-1, the V gene TRBV29-1; TRBD2 agrees at 11 bases. This CDR3 is built from 14 residues. The V and J ends lost 6 bases and 2 bases, in that order; junction bases with no gene match: 3. Germline V gene lookup returns CDR1 SQVTM and CDR2 ANQGSEA. CDR3 residues: CSVRGLAAYNEQFF. In DNA form, the CDR3 reads TGCAGCGTCCGGGGACTAGCGGCCTACAATGAGCAGTTCTTC.

The CDR3 loop reads CASSRGGTSHEQFF. Written as DNA, the CDR3 is TGTGCCAGCAGCCGTGGCGGGACTAGCCATGAGCAGTTCTTC. The chain has TRBV7-2 and TRBJ2-1, with 9 bases lining up with TRBD2. The germline CDR1 and CDR2 sequences are SGHTA and FQGNSA. This CDR3 contains 14 residues. J lost 8 bases, V lost 5 bases, and 7 bases had no gene match.

This clone was counted between two and nine times. The chain couples TRBV30 to TRBJ1-2; D remains unclear. The CDR3 is made up of 13 amino acids. Germline V CDR1 and CDR2: GTSNPN, SVGIG (reference sequence). V dropped 5 bases and J dropped 0 bases, with 10 bases sitting between them. The DNA of the CDR3 is TGTGCCTGGGGGCGGGCAGCTAACTATGGCTACACCTTC. The encoded protein is CAWGRAANYGYTF.